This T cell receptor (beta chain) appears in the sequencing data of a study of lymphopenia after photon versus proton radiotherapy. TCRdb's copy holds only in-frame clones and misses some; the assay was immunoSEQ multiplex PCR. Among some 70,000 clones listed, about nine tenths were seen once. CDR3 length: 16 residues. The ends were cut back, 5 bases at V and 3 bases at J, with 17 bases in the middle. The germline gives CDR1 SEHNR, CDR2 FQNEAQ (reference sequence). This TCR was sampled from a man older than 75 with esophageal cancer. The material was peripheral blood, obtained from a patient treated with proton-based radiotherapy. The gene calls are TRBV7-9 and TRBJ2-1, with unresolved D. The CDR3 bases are TGTGCCAGCAGCGACCCGAGTTCGGTATACTACAATGAGCAGTTCTTC. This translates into CASSDPSSVYYNEQFF.